Sequencing of this T cell receptor (beta chain) was carried out in a study of cytomegalovirus exposure and HLA in healthy donors. Broader study findings: The listing of roughly 160 TCR beta chains classed them as cytomegalovirus-associated.

Produced via immunoSEQ multiplex PCR; TCRdb's table is partial and in-frame only. This sample has about 73,000 clones, with 70% to 90% found just once. The CDR3 consists of 17 residues. In regard to this clone: No antigen is known for it.

The source is a woman between 18 and 29 years old in good health and CMV-seropositive. Source material: PBMCs. The chain recombines TRBV21-1 with TRBJ1-5. TRBV21-1 is reported as a pseudogene. The DNA for the CDR3 is TGTGCCAGCAGCAAAGGGCAGGACCGCGGGGGAAGTCAGCCCCAGCATTTT. Amino acids: CASSKGQDRGGSQPQHF.